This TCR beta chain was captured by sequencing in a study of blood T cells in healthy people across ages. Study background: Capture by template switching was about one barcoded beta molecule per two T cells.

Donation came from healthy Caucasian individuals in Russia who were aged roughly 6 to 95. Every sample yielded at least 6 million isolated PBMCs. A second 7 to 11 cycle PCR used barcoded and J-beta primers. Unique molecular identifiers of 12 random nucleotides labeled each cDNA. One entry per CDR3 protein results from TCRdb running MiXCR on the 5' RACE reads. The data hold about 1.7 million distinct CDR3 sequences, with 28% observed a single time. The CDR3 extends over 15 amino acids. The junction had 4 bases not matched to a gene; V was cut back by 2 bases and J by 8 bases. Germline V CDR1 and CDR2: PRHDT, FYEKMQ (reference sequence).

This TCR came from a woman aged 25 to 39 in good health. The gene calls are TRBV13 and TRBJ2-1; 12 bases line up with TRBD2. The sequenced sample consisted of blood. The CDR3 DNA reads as TGTGCCAGCAGCTTAAAACTAGCGGGAGGTGATGAGCAGTTCTTC. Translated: CASSLKLAGGDEQFF.